These 16 T cell receptor beta chains originate from one sample sequenced in a study of T cells after posttransplantation cyclophosphamide. Assay: immunoSEQ multiplex PCR; the TCRdb copy retains only in-frame clones and omits some. Found here are 12,000 or so clones, approximately 2% of them singletons; the top ten hold around 15%. Cyclophosphamide on days +3 and +4 followed busulfan-fludarabine conditioning and a marrow graft. The sample in question was PBMCs, obtained after allogeneic stem cell transplant with posttransplant cyclophosphamide. The source is a male patient aged 25-45 years who received an allogeneic stem cell transplant from a related donor, was CMV-positive, and had no GVHD. Some of the T cells might come from the graft donor.

This clone was seen a handful of times. This sequence joins TRBV19 and TRBJ1-3; possible D gene TRBD1, 5 bases. The CDR3 totals 15 residues. Germline V gene data show CDR1 as LNHDA and CDR2 as SQIVND (reference sequence). Trimming took off 5 bases at V and 2 bases at J, with 13 bases between the two ends. CDR3 loop: CASSGLTDPGNTIYF. In nucleotides, the CDR3 is TGTGCCAGTAGTGGCCTGACAGACCCTGGAAACACCATATATTTT. Variable domain in full (rest from reference TRBV19 and TRBJ1-3): DGGITQSPKYLFRKEGQNVTLSCEQNLNHDAMYWYRQDPGQGLRLIYYSQIVNDFQKGDIAEGYSVSREKKESFPLTVTSAQKNPTAFYLCASSGLTDPGNTIYFGEGSWLTVV.

This clone was observed a handful of times. The CDR3 protein is CASSGNRGWSGYTF. In DNA form, the CDR3 reads TGTGCCAGCAGCGGGAACAGGGGGTGGAGTGGCTACACCTTC. J is TRBJ1-2 and V is TRBV7-2, with 8 nucleotides matching TRBD1. Germline trimming cut 5 bases from V and 7 bases from J; bases unmatched to any gene: 9. The CDR3 spans 14 residues. Germline V gene lookup returns CDR1 SGHTA and CDR2 FQGNSA.

The chain joins TRBV7-2 to TRBJ2-1; tentative D call: TRBD2 (5 bases). The germline V gene has CDR1 SGHTA and CDR2 FQGNSA. The CDR3 is made up of 15 amino acids. V gave up 1 base and J gave up 2 bases, with 9 bases separating them. Here the CDR3 DNA reads TGTGCCAGCAGCTTAGGGCGGGCGACCTACAATGAGCAGTTCTTC. It encodes CASSLGRATYNEQFF.

The J gene is TRBJ2-5, the V gene TRBV18; TRBD1 matches 8 bases. The germline CDR1 and CDR2 sequences are KGHSH and LQKENI. The trim removed 4 bases at V and 2 bases at J, leaving 6 bases unmatched. The CDR3 covers 15 residues. The CDR3 nucleotides read TGTGCCAGCTCACTAACCGGGACAGGACAAGAGACCCAGTACTTC. This gives the protein CASSLTGTGQETQYF.

J is TRBJ1-1 and V is TRBV19; D perhaps matches TRBD1 (5 bases). This CDR3 comprises 15 residues. V was pared by 6 bases and J by 0 bases, with 14 bases between. Germline assignment: CDR1 LNHDA and CDR2 SQIVND (reference sequence). The CDR3 nucleotides read TGTGCCAGTAGCGACTCGCCGACAGTGAACACTGAAGCTTTCTTT. Translated: CASSDSPTVNTEAFF.

A few counts support this clone. The chain couples TRBV9 to TRBJ2-5; perhaps TRBD2 as D (6 bases). CDR1 and CDR2 from the germline V gene are SGDLS and YYNGEE. V dropped 4 bases and J dropped 11 bases, with 18 bases sitting between them. The CDR3 contains 13 residues. The CDR3: CASSTRGSGEQYF. The CDR3 DNA is TGTGCCAGCAGCACTCGGGGGTCGGGGGAGCAGTACTTC.

This clone has more than one count but fewer than ten. The chain recombines TRBV2 with TRBJ2-5, with 7 bases fitting TRBD1. The CDR3 totals 12 residues. The germline V gene encodes CDR1 SNHLY and CDR2 FYNNEI. J lost 5 bases, V lost 3 bases, and 0 bases had no gene match. The CDR3 DNA sequence: TGTGCCAGCAGTGACAGGGGGGAGACCCAGTACTTC. This gives the protein CASSDRGETQYF.

The sample holds a few counts of this clone. The chain uses TRBV20-1 and TRBJ2-2; D gene ambiguous. The CDR3 consists of 11 residues. Trimming stripped 7 bases from V and 2 bases from J, with 5 bases between. CDR1 is DFQATT and CDR2 is SNEGSKA in the germline V gene (reference sequence). The CDR3 coding sequence is TGCAGTGTCTTTAACACCGGGGAGCTGTTTTTT. Its translation: CSVFNTGELFF.

This clone was seen more than once but under ten times. This rearrangement joins TRBV2 to TRBJ2-1; weak D call: TRBD2 (6 bases). Germline V gene lookup returns CDR1 SNHLY and CDR2 FYNNEI. V was shortened by 7 bases and J by 4 bases, with 11 bases between the two germline ends. The CDR3 totals 13 residues. The CDR3 loop is CASNTGRYNEQFF. CDR3 DNA sequence: TGTGCCAGCAACACCGGGAGATACAATGAGCAGTTCTTC.

The chain joins TRBV27 to TRBJ2-7; TRBD2 aligns across 10 bases. Germline V gives CDR1 MNHEY, CDR2 SMNVEV (reference sequence). Unmatched junction bases numbered 8, after V lost 6 bases and J lost 9 bases. The CDR3 loop spans 13 amino acids. The CDR3: CASSFSGGSGQYF. The CDR3 coding sequence is TGTGCCAGCAGCTTTAGCGGGGGGTCCGGGCAGTACTTC.

The V call is TRBV27, the J call TRBJ2-6, with 7 bases identical to TRBD2. The CDR3 extends over 17 amino acids. J gave up 0 bases and V 2 bases, and 4 bases lay outside the gene matches. Germline values: CDR1 MNHEY, CDR2 SMNVEV (reference sequence). The CDR3 nucleotides are TGTGCCAGCAGTTTAAAGGGGAGGGACTCTGGGGCCAACGTCCTGACTTTC. It codes for CASSLKGRDSGANVLTF.

This clone was detected a few times. This chain links TRBV4-1 with TRBJ1-1; TRBD1 is a possible D gene (5 bases). Trimming pared 1 base from V and 1 base from J, leaving 13 bases between. Germline-derived CDR1 and CDR2 are MGHRA and YSYEKL. The CDR3 runs to 16 residues. This chain's CDR3 is CASSQARDRPNTEAFF. The CDR3, as DNA: TGCGCCAGCAGCCAAGCCCGAGACAGACCGAACACTGAAGCTTTCTTT.

In its sample, this clone was seen a few times. J is TRBJ2-7 and V is TRBV7-5; whether TRBD2, the table's D call, matches the DNA was not checked. TRBV7-5 is shown as a pseudogene. There are 15 residues in the CDR3. DNA for the CDR3: TGTGCCAGAAGCATTCACCGGGACTGTACCTACGAGCAGTACTTC. Translated: CARSIHRDCTYEQYF.

By share of the sample, this clone is medium-sized. V gene TRBV10-2 combines with J gene TRBJ2-1, with 10 positions matching TRBD2. CDR1 and CDR2 (germline): WSHSY, SAAADI. With V trimmed by 6 bases and J by 5 bases, 7 bases remained unmatched. The CDR3 is 15 residues long. CDR3 region: CASRNFLAGDNEQFF. The CDR3 coding sequence is TGCGCCAGCAGAAATTTCCTAGCGGGGGACAATGAGCAGTTCTTC.

The rearrangement joins TRBV5-1 to TRBJ2-7, with TRBD1 matching over 9 bases. Trimming at V came to 2 bases and at J to 4 bases, leaving 10 bases not matched to a gene. The CDR3 consists of 16 residues. CDR1 is SGHRS, CDR2 YFSETQ, per germline. The CDR3 sequence is CASSLNPTGGWYEQYF. CDR3 sequence (DNA): TGCGCCAGCAGCTTAAACCCAACAGGGGGCTGGTACGAGCAGTACTTC.

Only a few counts were recorded for this clone. The V call is TRBV13, the J call TRBJ2-1, with a weak D call TRBD2 (5 bases). CDR1 and CDR2 (germline): PRHDT, FYEKMQ (reference sequence). Trimming left V 5 bases short and J 5 bases short, with 16 bases between. The CDR3 has 15 residues. The CDR3: CASSPEGWGDNEQFF. CDR3 nucleotide sequence: TGTGCCAGCAGCCCGGAAGGCTGGGGAGACAATGAGCAGTTCTTC. The complete variable domain, with remaining parts taken from reference TRBV13 and TRBJ2-1, reads AAGVIQSPRHLIKEKRETATLKCYPIPRHDTVYWYQQGPGQDPQFLISFYEKMQSDKGSIPDRFSAQQFSDYHSELNMSSLELGDSALYFCASSPEGWGDNEQFFGPGTRLTVL.